Listed here are 6 T cell receptor beta chains from one sample, sequenced in a study of regulatory and conventional T cells in RAG deficiency. TCRdb's table, derived via immunoSEQ multiplex PCR, lists solely in-frame clones and lacks some. Of over 10,000 clones listed, roughly 94% are singletons. The sorted regulatory T cells were CD4+, CD25-high and CD127-low, with genomic DNA sequenced. The same data also contributed to another study, on regulatory T cells. As reported in that work: Primers: 52 TRBV forward and 13 TRBJ reverse.

The sequenced material came from CD127- CD25+ CD4+ Tregs sorted from blood. These receptors were taken from a human donor in good health.

Details on this clone: Other DNA sequences in the sample encode the same CDR3. This rearrangement joins TRBV28 to TRBJ2-7, with 9 bases identical to TRBD1. The CDR3 has 16 residues. V lost 3 bases to trimming and J lost 1 base; unmatched junction nucleotides: 7. In germline, CDR1 is MDHEN, CDR2 SYDVKM. The CDR3 DNA follows: TGTGCCAGCAGTTTCCTGGGACAGGGCAAGTCCTACGAGCAGTACTTC. It encodes CASSFLGQGKSYEQYF.

The chain combines TRBV19 with TRBJ2-2; D is unresolved. The CDR3 runs to 18 residues. Trimming shortened V by 7 bases and J by 1 base, and 22 bases separated the two germline ends. Germline CDR1 is LNHDA and CDR2 is SQIVND (reference sequence). The CDR3 sequence is CASTRGLFSPLNTGELFF. In nucleotides, the CDR3 is TGTGCCAGTACCCGCGGCCTTTTCTCACCTTTGAACACCGGGGAGCTGTTTTTT.

The chain uses TRBV2 and TRBJ2-1; D gene unclear. Germline V CDR1 and CDR2: SNHLY, FYNNEI. The V end was cut by 1 base, the J end by 12 bases, with 13 bases between. This CDR3 spans 13 amino acids. The chain's CDR3 is CASSEDSLFGQFF. The CDR3, as DNA: TGTGCCAGCAGTGAAGACTCTCTCTTTGGGCAGTTCTTC. Combining the CDR3 with reference TRBV2 and TRBJ2-1 gives the whole variable domain EPEVTQTPSHQVTQMGQEVILRCVPISNHLYFYWYRQILGQKVEFLVSFYNNEISEKSEIFDDQFSVERPDGSNFTLKIRSTKLEDSAMYFCASSEDSLFGQFFGPGTRLTVL.

The V call is TRBV6-5, the J call TRBJ2-7, with D maybe TRBD2 (5 bases). Trimming cost V 8 bases and J 3 bases, with 14 bases left between them. Germline CDR1 MNHEY, CDR2 SVGAGI. The CDR3 is made up of 13 amino acids. The CDR3 DNA sequence: TGTGCCAGCTGCCGAGGAGGAGGCTACGAGCAGTACTTC. Translated, it gives CASCRGGGYEQYF.

The V gene is TRBV2, the J gene TRBJ1-4, with D unclear. The CDR3 has 15 residues. Germline values: CDR1 SNHLY, CDR2 FYNNEI. V gave up 7 bases and J gave up 8 bases, with 20 bases separating them. Here the CDR3 reads CASKRTGEVGEKLFF. In DNA form, the CDR3 reads TGTGCCAGCAAGCGAACTGGGGAGGTCGGGGAAAAACTGTTTTTT.

V and J are TRBV2 and TRBJ2-7, with a tentative D call TRBD2 (6 bases). The CDR3 has 13 amino acids. Germline V gives CDR1 SNHLY, CDR2 FYNNEI. V dropped 6 bases and J dropped 2 bases, with 11 bases sitting between them. The CDR3 reads CASRGDFPYEQYF. The CDR3 region has the DNA TGTGCCAGCAGGGGGGACTTTCCCTACGAGCAGTACTTC.